This T cell receptor (beta chain) was sequenced in a study of graft-versus-host responses after intestinal transplantation. Overall study results and limits: Within allografts, high graft-versus-host to host-versus-graft clonal ratios were seen among patients with graft-donor T cell macrochimerism. There was an association between peak levels of circulating GvH clones and early post-transplant HvG declines.

Responders (roughly 200,000, CFSE-labeled) were co-plated with roughly 200,000 irradiated, violet-dye-labeled stimulators. Generated by immunoSEQ multiplex PCR, the TCRdb table keeps only in-frame clones and is missing some. This table holds 15,000 to 20,000 clones, around 41% found once. This clone has more than one count but fewer than ten. Sequenced material: alloreactive CD8+ T cells from a mixed lymphocyte reaction culture, taken before intestinal transplant. Subset: CFSE-low proliferating T cells sorted from approximately six-day pre-transplant mixed lymphocyte reaction (GvH or HvG direction). The origin of this receptor is a human patient who received an intestinal transplant.

The CDR3: CASSFSGQGAFEQFF. The CDR3 DNA follows: TGTGCCAGCAGTTTTTCCGGACAGGGGGCGTTTGAGCAGTTCTTC. This chain connects TRBV27 to TRBJ2-1; 11 bases fit TRBD1. The V gene end was trimmed by 3 bases and the J gene end by 9 bases; junction bases not matched to a gene: 7. From germline, CDR1 is MNHEY and CDR2 SMNVEV (reference sequence). The CDR3 loop spans 15 amino acids.